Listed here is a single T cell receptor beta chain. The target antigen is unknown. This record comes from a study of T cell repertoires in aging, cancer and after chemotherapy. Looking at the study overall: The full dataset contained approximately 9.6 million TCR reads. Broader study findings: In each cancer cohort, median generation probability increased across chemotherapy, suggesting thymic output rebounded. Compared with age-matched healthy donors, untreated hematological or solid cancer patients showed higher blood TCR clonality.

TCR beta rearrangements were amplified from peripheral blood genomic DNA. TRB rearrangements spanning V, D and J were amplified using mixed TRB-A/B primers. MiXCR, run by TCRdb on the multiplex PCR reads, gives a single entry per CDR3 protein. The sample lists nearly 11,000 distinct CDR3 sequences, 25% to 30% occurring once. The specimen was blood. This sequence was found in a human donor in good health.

CDR3 sequence: CASTAAGGASGTQETQYF. The CDR3 nucleotides read TGTGCCAGCACAGCCGCGGGGGGTGCTAGCGGGACTCAAGAGACCCAGTACTTC. The rearrangement uses TRBV12-3 or TRBV12-4 and TRBJ2-5; TRBD2 aligns across 9 bases. The CDR3 loop spans 18 amino acids. After removal of 7 bases from V and 2 bases from J, the junction contained 17 bases not matched to a gene.